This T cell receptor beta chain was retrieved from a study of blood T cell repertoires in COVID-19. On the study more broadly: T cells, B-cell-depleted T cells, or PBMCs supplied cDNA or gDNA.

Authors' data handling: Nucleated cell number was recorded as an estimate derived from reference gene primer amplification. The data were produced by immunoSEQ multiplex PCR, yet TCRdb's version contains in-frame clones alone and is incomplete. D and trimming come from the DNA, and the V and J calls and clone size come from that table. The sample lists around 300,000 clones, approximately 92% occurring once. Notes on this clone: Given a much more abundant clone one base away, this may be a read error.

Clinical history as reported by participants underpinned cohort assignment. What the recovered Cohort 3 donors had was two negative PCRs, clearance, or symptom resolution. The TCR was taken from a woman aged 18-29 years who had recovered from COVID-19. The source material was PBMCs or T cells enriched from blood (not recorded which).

The CDR3 sequence: CAINTGDSNQPQHF. CDR3 DNA sequence: TGTGCCATCAATACAGGGGATAGCAATCAGCCCCAGCATTTT. The V and J genes are TRBV10-3 and TRBJ1-5, with TRBD1 matching over 7 bases. V lost 7 bases, J lost 0 bases, and 3 bases stayed unmatched. The CDR3 totals 14 residues. CDR1 is ENHRY, CDR2 SYGVKD, per germline.